The 9 T cell receptor beta chains reported below all come from one sample, sequenced in a study of T cells in Graves' hyperthyroidism and ophthalmopathy. TCR beta CDR3 regions were amplified from RNA transcripts. In the first-round RT-PCR of the TCR CDR3, the HTBI primer set was used. TCRdb itself ran the multiplex PCR reads through MiXCR, one entry per CDR3 protein. Of 250,000 to 300,000 distinct CDR3 sequences in the sample, 17% are singletons; the top ten hold around 58%. Sequences were obtained from blood. Source of these receptors: a woman aged 60-75 years with Graves' ophthalmopathy.

This clonotype has ten or more counts. This sequence joins TRBV7-2 and TRBJ2-5; the match to TRBD2 covers 14 bases. Germline values: CDR1 SGHTA, CDR2 FQGNSA. This CDR3 is 19 amino acids long. V was pared by 3 bases and J by 5 bases, with 14 bases of the junction left unmatched. The CDR3 sequence is CASSFRRTGTSGSFETQYF. CDR3 nucleotide sequence: TGTGCCAGCAGCTTTAGGCGAACGGGGACTAGCGGGAGTTTTGAGACCCAGTACTTC.

Concerning this clonotype itself: A much larger clone is a single base away; this may be a read error. The chain employs TRBV5-1 and TRBJ1-2; D is perhaps TRBD1 (5 bases). The germline V gene has CDR1 SGHRS and CDR2 YFSETQ. The CDR3 sequence is 16 residues long. The CDR3 reads CASMALGGGPLDGHTF. CDR3 DNA: TGCGCCAGCATGGCCCTTGGGGGAGGCCCTTTGGATGGCCACACCTTC. Looking up the rest from reference TRBV5-1 and TRBJ1-2 gives the full variable domain: KAGVTQTPRYLIKTRGQQVTLSCSPISGHRSVSWYQQTPGQGLQFLFEYFSETQRNKGNFPGRFSGRQFSNSRSEMNVSTLELGDSALYLCASMALGGGPLDGHTFGSGTRLTVV.

This clonotype has more than one count but fewer than ten. The V and J genes are TRBV5-4 and TRBJ2-5; TRBD1 matches at 12 bases. V dropped 3 bases and J dropped 13; count of bases not matched to a gene: 10. The CDR3 consists of 14 residues. The germline V gene encodes CDR1 SGHNT and CDR2 YYREEE (reference sequence). CDR3 coding DNA: TGTGCCAGCAGCTCCGGGACAGGGGGCCCTCTGGGGTACTTC. Translated, it gives CASSSGTGGPLGYF.

This clonotype was observed many times. The chain combines TRBV5-1 with TRBJ2-7; D remains unclear. The CDR3 covers 14 residues. The germline V gene encodes CDR1 SGHRS and CDR2 YFSETQ. The ends were cut back, 0 bases at V and 6 bases at J, with 13 bases in the middle. The CDR3 protein is CASSLEARSSEQYF. As DNA, the CDR3 is TGCGCCAGCAGCTTGGAAGCTAGAAGTAGCGAGCAGTACTTC.

This rearrangement joins TRBV19 to TRBJ2-6; 8 bases are shared with TRBD1. V was pared by 7 bases and J by 0 bases, with 2 bases of the junction left unmatched. The CDR3 totals 15 residues. CDR1 is LNHDA and CDR2 is SQIVND in the germline V gene (reference sequence). CDR3: CASTQGDSGANVLTF. DNA of the CDR3: TGTGCCAGTACACAGGGGGACTCTGGGGCCAACGTCCTGACTTTC.

This clonotype has ten or more counts. The chain combines TRBV7-9 with TRBJ2-1; D is unclear. Trimming removed 3 bases from V and 14 bases from J, with 17 bases in between. CDR3 length equals 13 residues. CDR1 SEHNR and CDR2 FQNEAQ come from the germline V gene (reference sequence). CDR3 loop: CASSLPQEFPKFF. The DNA of the CDR3 is TGTGCCAGCAGCTTGCCTCAAGAATTCCCCAAGTTCTTC.

This clonotype was counted many times. This rearrangement joins TRBV28 to TRBJ2-1, with D perhaps being TRBD1 or TRBD2 (6 bases each). V was cut by 6 bases and J by 7 bases, with 16 bases left in between. This CDR3 contains 14 residues. Germline V gives CDR1 MDHEN, CDR2 SYDVKM. The CDR3 bases are TGTGCCAGCAGCTCCGGGCAGGGGAGGAATGAGCAGTTCTTC. Its protein is CASSSGQGRNEQFF.

This clonotype was detected only a few times. This chain joins TRBV27 and TRBJ2-1, with D hard to call. V lost 5 bases to trimming and J lost 6 bases, with 20 bases between them. The CDR3 runs 16 residues. CDR1 and CDR2 from the germline V gene are MNHEY and SMNVEV (reference sequence). For the CDR3, the DNA is TGTGCCAGCAGTAAGGTAGCTCCTAATTTTATCAATGAGCAGTTCTTC. Translating gives CASSKVAPNFINEQFF.

This clonotype has a handful of counts. This chain connects TRBV4-3 to TRBJ2-7; the D is unclear. Germline lookup yields CDR1 LGHNA and CDR2 YSLEER. The CDR3 runs to 16 residues. The V and J ends lost 0 bases and 3 bases respectively, with 15 bases between them. CDR3 region: CASSQERVGQDYEQYF. CDR3 DNA sequence: TGCGCCAGCAGCCAAGAAAGGGTGGGCCAGGACTACGAGCAGTACTTC.